A selection of T cell receptor beta chains follows, all from one sample in a study of blood T cell repertoires in COVID-19. Assay: immunoSEQ multiplex PCR; the TCRdb copy retains only in-frame clones and omits some. The profile shows tens of thousands of clones, approximately 89% of them singletons. The material sequenced was peripheral blood. The receptors stem from a man in his forties or fifties with acute or convalescent COVID-19. Each CDR3 is given with its conserved first and last residue. Each record gives: clone size, V gene, J gene, D gene, CDR3 protein, CDR3 DNA. D genes are given only for firm matches. Clone size is not always given. Where it is, it says once, few, many or a class for expanded clones.

abundance: -; v_gene: TRBV5-1; j_gene: TRBJ1-3; d_gene: TRBD1; CDR3aa: CASSPQGGGLGNTIYF; CDR3nt: TGCGCCAGCAGCCCGCAGGGGGGCGGGTTAGGAAACACCATATATTTT
abundance: -; v_gene: TRBV4-1; j_gene: TRBJ2-7; d_gene: TRBD1; CDR3aa: CASSQDTSSGTGRYEQYF; CDR3nt: TGCGCCAGCAGCCAAGATACCTCATCCGGGACAGGGAGGTACGAGCAGTACTTC
abundance: -; v_gene: TRBV18; j_gene: TRBJ2-3; d_gene: TRBD1; CDR3aa: CASSPLDRLSTDTQYF; CDR3nt: TGTGCCAGCTCACCCTTGGACAGGCTCAGCACAGATACGCAGTATTTT
abundance: once; v_gene: TRBV30; j_gene: TRBJ2-5; d_gene: TRBD1; CDR3aa: CAWSKGQGETQYF; CDR3nt: TGTGCCTGGAGTAAAGGACAGGGGGAGACCCAGTACTTC
abundance: -; v_gene: TRBV5-1; j_gene: TRBJ2-7; d_gene: TRBD1; CDR3aa: CASSRGQLTYEQYF; CDR3nt: TGCGCCAGCAGCAGGGGACAGCTTACCTACGAGCAGTACTTC
abundance: -; v_gene: TRBV15; j_gene: TRBJ1-6; d_gene: TRBD1; CDR3aa: CATSRDHRDSSPLHF; CDR3nt: TGTGCCACCAGCAGAGATCACCGGGACAGCTCACCCCTCCACTTT
abundance: -; v_gene: TRBV23-1; j_gene: TRBJ1-2; d_gene: -; CDR3aa: CASSQRQVPHGYTF; CDR3nt: TGCGCCAGCAGTCAAAGGCAGGTGCCCCATGGCTACACCTTC
abundance: -; v_gene: TRBV10-3; j_gene: TRBJ2-1; d_gene: -; CDR3aa: CAISSGVGPNEQFF; CDR3nt: TGTGCCATCAGCTCGGGGGTGGGGCCCAATGAGCAGTTCTTC
abundance: -; v_gene: TRBV3-1/TRBV3-2; j_gene: TRBJ1-5; d_gene: TRBD1; CDR3aa: CASSSDRGSNQPQHF; CDR3nt: TGTGCCAGCAGCTCCGACAGGGGGAGCAATCAGCCCCAGCATTTT
abundance: few; v_gene: TRBV6-5; j_gene: TRBJ1-1; d_gene: -; CDR3aa: CASGPRGTEAFF; CDR3nt: TGTGCCAGCGGCCCCAGAGGGACTGAAGCTTTCTTT
abundance: -; v_gene: TRBV15; j_gene: TRBJ2-5; d_gene: TRBD2; CDR3aa: CATSRDRGGSETQYF; CDR3nt: TGTGCCACCAGCAGAGATCGGGGGGGCTCGGAGACCCAGTACTTC
abundance: -; v_gene: TRBV20-1; j_gene: TRBJ2-7; d_gene: -; CDR3aa: CSARAGVEQYF; CDR3nt: TGCAGTGCCCGGGCAGGGGTCGAGCAGTACTTC
abundance: -; v_gene: TRBV4-1; j_gene: TRBJ1-1; d_gene: -; CDR3aa: CASSQAEIDIRAFF; CDR3nt: TGCGCCAGCAGCCAAGCAGAGATCGACATTAGAGCTTTCTTT
abundance: -; v_gene: TRBV5-1; j_gene: TRBJ2-1; d_gene: TRBD2; CDR3aa: CASSFRWASGGGNEQFF; CDR3nt: TGCGCCAGCAGCTTCCGATGGGCCAGCGGGGGTGGCAATGAGCAGTTCTTC
abundance: -; v_gene: TRBV21-1; j_gene: TRBJ1-6; d_gene: -; CDR3aa: CASSKRCVWSSYNSPLHF; CDR3nt: TGTGCCAGCAGCAAACGCTGTGTATGGAGCTCCTATAATTCACCCCTCCACTTT
abundance: -; v_gene: TRBV7-3; j_gene: TRBJ2-1; d_gene: TRBD2; CDR3aa: CASSSSGLGNEQFF; CDR3nt: TGTGCCAGCAGCTCTTCGGGACTAGGGAATGAGCAGTTCTTC
abundance: once; v_gene: TRBV29-1; j_gene: TRBJ1-2; d_gene: -; CDR3aa: CSVGGPDRGYTF; CDR3nt: TGCAGCGTTGGGGGGCCTGATCGGGGCTACACCTTC
abundance: -; v_gene: TRBV19; j_gene: TRBJ1-1; d_gene: -; CDR3aa: CASSISRGRTEAFF; CDR3nt: TGTGCCAGTAGTATTTCCAGGGGTCGCACTGAAGCTTTCTTT
abundance: -; v_gene: TRBV24-1; j_gene: TRBJ2-3; d_gene: TRBD2; CDR3aa: CATAGGISTDTQYF; CDR3nt: TGTGCCACAGCGGGGGGCATAAGCACAGATACGCAGTATTTT
abundance: -; v_gene: TRBV5-4; j_gene: TRBJ2-1; d_gene: TRBD1; CDR3aa: CASRTGADNEQFF; CDR3nt: TGTGCCAGCCGGACAGGGGCTGACAATGAGCAGTTCTTC
abundance: -; v_gene: TRBV11-3; j_gene: TRBJ2-3; d_gene: TRBD2; CDR3aa: CASSLGIAGAVDTQYF; CDR3nt: TGTGCCAGCAGCTTAGGGATAGCGGGTGCCGTAGATACGCAGTATTTT
abundance: -; v_gene: TRBV7-2; j_gene: TRBJ1-1; d_gene: -; CDR3aa: CASSLGRDSLGTEAFF; CDR3nt: TGTGCCAGCAGCTTAGGAAGGGACTCCCTAGGCACTGAAGCTTTCTTT
abundance: -; v_gene: TRBV7-9; j_gene: TRBJ2-3; d_gene: TRBD2; CDR3aa: CASSLPGLAGGSSTDTQYF; CDR3nt: TGTGCCAGCAGCCTTCCCGGACTAGCGGGGGGCTCCTCCACAGATACGCAGTATTTT
abundance: -; v_gene: TRBV9; j_gene: TRBJ2-3; d_gene: -; CDR3aa: CASSARDGRYTDTQYF; CDR3nt: TGTGCCAGCAGCGCCCGGGACGGGAGATACACAGATACGCAGTATTTT
abundance: -; v_gene: TRBV18; j_gene: TRBJ1-2; d_gene: TRBD1; CDR3aa: CASSPGTGGGYTF; CDR3nt: TGTGCCAGCTCACCTGGGACAGGGGGAGGCTACACCTTC
abundance: -; v_gene: TRBV29-1; j_gene: TRBJ2-5; d_gene: TRBD2; CDR3aa: CSASPAGGAETQYF; CDR3nt: TGCAGCGCTTCCCCAGCCGGGGGGGCTGAGACCCAGTACTTC
abundance: once; v_gene: TRBV30; j_gene: TRBJ2-6; d_gene: -; CDR3aa: CAWNLWANVLTF; CDR3nt: TGTGCCTGGAATCTCTGGGCCAACGTCCTGACTTTC
abundance: -; v_gene: TRBV5-4; j_gene: TRBJ1-6; d_gene: -; CDR3aa: CASSFTDGSPLHF; CDR3nt: TGTGCCAGCAGCTTTACCGATGGCTCACCCCTCCACTTT
abundance: -; v_gene: TRBV6-5; j_gene: TRBJ1-3; d_gene: TRBD1; CDR3aa: CASRRQGTRNTIYF; CDR3nt: TGTGCCAGCAGGAGACAGGGGACAAGAAACACCATATATTTT
abundance: -; v_gene: TRBV5-6; j_gene: TRBJ1-5; d_gene: TRBD1; CDR3aa: CASSFTGTGSNQPQHF; CDR3nt: TGTGCCAGCAGCTTTACCGGGACAGGGAGCAATCAGCCCCAGCATTTT
abundance: once; v_gene: TRBV14; j_gene: TRBJ2-4; d_gene: -; CDR3aa: CASSHFAEKNIQYF; CDR3nt: TGTGCCAGCAGCCATTTTGCGGAAAAAAACATTCAGTACTTC
abundance: -; v_gene: TRBV6-5; j_gene: TRBJ2-3; d_gene: TRBD2; CDR3aa: CASSYQREGTQYF; CDR3nt: TGTGCCAGCAGTTATCAGCGGGAGGGAACGCAGTATTTT
abundance: -; v_gene: TRBV18; j_gene: TRBJ1-3; d_gene: -; CDR3aa: CASSRAGVSSGNTIYF; CDR3nt: TGTGCCAGCTCACGGGCAGGGGTCAGCTCTGGAAACACCATATATTTT
abundance: once; v_gene: TRBV19; j_gene: TRBJ1-5; d_gene: TRBD1; CDR3aa: CASMQGASNQPQHF; CDR3nt: TGTGCCAGTATGCAGGGGGCTAGCAATCAGCCCCAGCATTTT
abundance: -; v_gene: TRBV5-1; j_gene: TRBJ2-3; d_gene: -; CDR3aa: CASSSGTTITDTQYF; CDR3nt: TGCGCCAGCAGCTCCGGGACAACTATCACAGATACGCAGTATTTT
abundance: -; v_gene: TRBV9; j_gene: TRBJ1-3; d_gene: -; CDR3aa: CASSVSGLGNTIYF; CDR3nt: TGTGCCAGCAGCGTATCAGGGTTGGGAAACACCATATATTTT
abundance: -; v_gene: TRBV4-2; j_gene: TRBJ2-3; d_gene: -; CDR3aa: CASSQDDPGSDTQYF; CDR3nt: TGTGCCAGCAGCCAAGATGATCCAGGGTCTGATACGCAGTATTTT
abundance: -; v_gene: TRBV15; j_gene: TRBJ2-5; d_gene: -; CDR3aa: CATSREQLLQETQYF; CDR3nt: TGTGCCACCAGCAGAGAACAGCTGCTTCAAGAGACCCAGTACTTC
abundance: -; v_gene: TRBV18; j_gene: TRBJ2-7; d_gene: -; CDR3aa: CASSPSRGAIDEQYF; CDR3nt: TGTGCCAGCTCACCAAGTCGGGGAGCCATCGACGAGCAGTACTTC
abundance: -; v_gene: TRBV5-1; j_gene: TRBJ2-1; d_gene: TRBD2; CDR3aa: CASSPGLAGGKNEQFF; CDR3nt: TGCGCCAGCAGCCCGGGACTAGCGGGGGGCAAGAATGAGCAGTTCTTC
abundance: -; v_gene: TRBV7-2; j_gene: TRBJ2-1; d_gene: -; CDR3aa: CASSLGNSAGEQFF; CDR3nt: TGTGCCAGCAGCTTAGGGAACAGTGCAGGTGAGCAGTTCTTC
abundance: once; v_gene: TRBV3-1/TRBV3-2; j_gene: TRBJ2-5; d_gene: TRBD2; CDR3aa: CASSLIGLAGGQETQYF; CDR3nt: TGTGCCAGCAGCCTCATAGGACTAGCGGGGGGTCAGGAGACCCAGTACTTC
abundance: -; v_gene: TRBV2; j_gene: TRBJ2-7; d_gene: -; CDR3aa: CASSGSATALYEQYF; CDR3nt: TGTGCCAGCAGTGGCAGCGCCACCGCTTTATACGAGCAGTACTTC
abundance: -; v_gene: TRBV5-5; j_gene: TRBJ1-4; d_gene: -; CDR3aa: CASSLVAVTNEKLFF; CDR3nt: TGTGCCAGCAGCTTGGTGGCGGTGACTAATGAAAAACTGTTTTTT
abundance: -; v_gene: TRBV24-1; j_gene: TRBJ2-2; d_gene: -; CDR3aa: CATSDPMAAGPTGELFF; CDR3nt: TGTGCCACCAGTGATCCCATGGCGGCAGGGCCCACCGGGGAGCTGTTTTTT
abundance: -; v_gene: TRBV3-1/TRBV3-2; j_gene: TRBJ1-2; d_gene: TRBD1; CDR3aa: CASSQVLSSPTGVYGYTF; CDR3nt: TGTGCCAGCAGCCAAGTTCTATCATCTCCGACAGGGGTCTATGGCTACACCTTC
abundance: -; v_gene: TRBV5-1; j_gene: TRBJ1-1; d_gene: TRBD1; CDR3aa: CASSRQGAKTEAFF; CDR3nt: TGCGCCAGCAGCCGACAGGGGGCAAAAACTGAAGCTTTCTTT
abundance: -; v_gene: TRBV19; j_gene: TRBJ1-1; d_gene: -; CDR3aa: CASKEGREAFF; CDR3nt: TGTGCCAGTAAGGAGGGGCGGGAAGCTTTCTTT